The following is a T cell receptor (beta chain) sequence with its context. Its antigen is still unknown. It has no much larger one-base neighbor in the sample; base qualities were not kept. Enrolling through a virtual design, the prospective study's participants ranged in age from about 18 to 100 years and lived across some 22 United States geographic areas. In the prospective study, participants were assigned to cohorts based on the clinical history participants reported in a screening survey and a study questionnaire. ImmuneRACE Cohort 3 recovered participants were defined by two consecutive negative NP/OP PCR tests, healthcare professional clearance, or symptom resolution. In the prospective study, mobile phlebotomists collected whole blood, serum and a nasopharyngeal or oropharyngeal swab from each participant. Over a roughly two-month period, participants in the prospective study had the option of providing additional blood draws and questionnaires. Before DNA extraction, blood samples from the prospective study were shipped at room temperature or frozen.

The data were taken from a study of blood T cell repertoires in COVID-19 (dated by TCRdb to 2018 to 2021). In the study overall: The collaborator samples originated in the United States, Italy and Spain and spanned the acute and convalescent phases of COVID-19. The prospective study material was composed of cDNA or gDNA derived from T cells, B-cell-depleted T cells, or PBMCs. The dataset comprised deeply sampled blood TCRbeta repertoires from subjects exposed to, actively infected with, or recovered from COVID-19. The repertoires were released in a freely available public database meant as a resource for research on the immune response to SARS-CoV-2. Samples were obtained from the ongoing ImmuneRACE study (first 160 participants) and from some 1,200 subjects provided by 6 global collaborators. Nearly every sample came with metadata listing a de-identified subject ID, COVID-19 status, age in years and sex. Where available, HLA class I and class II types were obtained from metadata supplied by the sample provider rather than from assay-based typing.

CDR1 is given as LGHDT and CDR2 as YNNKEL, both from the germline V gene (reference sequence). Here V drops 2 bases and J drops 0 bases, and the junction holds 13 bases not matched to any gene. The CDR3 spans 19 residues, from the cysteine through the phenylalanine. Only CDR3 DNA remains: 57 bases, in frame from the first base. TCRbeta CDR3 regions were amplified from genomic DNA using the immunoSEQ Assay, a bias-controlled multiplex PCR. The paper's data handling went like this. Within the assay, amplification of reference gene primers was used to estimate how many nucleated cells each sample contained. To quantify the absolute abundance of each unique TCRbeta CDR3 rearrangement, sequence reads were collapsed and filtered. For each sample, productive Simpson clonality was calculated as the square root of Simpson's diversity index over productive rearrangements. TCRdb took this table from immuneACCESS and kept in-frame rearrangements with V and J called. Such tables lack part of the clones; where checked against another copy, unresolved V genes explain under half of the gap, and the rest is unexplained. For V, J and clone size, that table is used; D and trimming come from the DNA. The sample table holds roughly 270,000 clones, of which 85% were seen once. The leading ten clones occupy roughly 2.6% of the sample.

The study at large found these results: The quantity of clinical and demographic metadata differed by source and by participant and was supplied without curation.

Specimen: PBMCs or T cells enriched from blood (not recorded which). The TCR was taken from a woman between 50 and 59 years old who had recovered from COVID-19. The rearrangement joined TRBV3-1 (or the pseudogene TRBV3-2) to TRBJ1-3; TRBD1 lines up with 7 middle nucleotides. The nucleotide sequence reads TGTGCCAGCAGCCAATTCTACCAGGGGACAGTCCCCTCTGGAAACACCATATATTTT. Translated, this is CASSQFYQGTVPSGNTIYF.